Listed below are T cell receptor beta chains from one sample, sequenced in a study of cytomegalovirus exposure and HLA in healthy donors. Assay: immunoSEQ multiplex PCR; the TCRdb copy retains only in-frame clones and omits some. The sample lists fewer than 150,000 clones, under 80% occurring once. The specimen sequenced was PBMCs. The receptor source for this set is a male donor in good health and CMV-seronegative. Both conserved end residues are trimmed from each CDR3. Fields, in order: J gene, V gene, CDR3 protein.

TRBJ2-7 TRBV6-1 ASSLRTGREQY
TRBJ1-2 TRBV14 ASSQDGGEFSYGYT
TRBJ2-1 TRBV7-9 ASSFPDPTEYNEQF
TRBJ2-2 TRBV5-1 ASSLAGGEDTGELF
- TRBV15 ATSGKQGKSNEQY
TRBJ1-3 TRBV14 ASSQDYFSGNTIY
TRBJ1-3 TRBV25-1 ASRHTDSGNTIY
TRBJ2-3 TRBV15 ATSSVPRDTQY
TRBJ2-6 TRBV4-2 ASSPLTRSESGANVLT
TRBJ1-5 TRBV6-4 ASSAQGGQPQH
TRBJ2-7 TRBV15 ATSRNPRNINPQDYEQY
TRBJ1-5 TRBV6-5 ASRSTGSNQPQH
TRBJ1-1 TRBV6-5 ASIPPGGGGTEAF
TRBJ2-3 TRBV30 AWSPFSSGNTDTQY
TRBJ2-1 TRBV7-6 ASSSIPEEQF
TRBJ2-1 TRBV7-3 ASSPIAGVGNEQF
TRBJ2-7 TRBV11-2 ASSLGFSPEQY
TRBJ2-1 TRBV21-1 ASFRRGTTLYNEQF
TRBJ1-1 TRBV25-1 ASSWTGGYEGAF
TRBJ2-1 TRBV29-1 SVAEVPNEQF
TRBJ2-2 TRBV9 ASSVAQGATGELF
TRBJ2-7 TRBV12-2 ESRSRLAGGLYEQY
TRBJ2-1 TRBV7-7 ASSLGEINEQF
TRBJ1-5 TRBV10-3 ATLEDNSIQPQH
TRBJ2-2 TRBV11-1 ASSPDNIAGELF
TRBJ1-1 TRBV5-4 ASSLDASAAPEAF
TRBJ1-1 TRBV4-1 ASSQDGGQGAHTEAF